One and the same sample provided the 25 T cell receptor beta chains below, sequenced in a study of blood T cells in healthy people across ages. Primed by a sample-barcoded 5' primer and a J-beta primer mix, a second PCR proceeded for about 6 to 12 cycles. TCRdb recomputed calls from the 5' RACE reads with MiXCR, one row per CDR3 protein. The sample has hundreds of thousands of distinct CDR3 sequences, approximately 52% seen once. Sequencing was performed on blood. These TCRs come from a man aged 55 to 69 in good health.

This clonotype was observed at least ten times. The CDR3 DNA reads TGTGCCAGCAGCAAAGATAGCAGCGGGACGTTCGGGGCAGATACGCAGTATTTT. Protein: CASSKDSSGTFGADTQYF. The V and J genes are TRBV21-1 and TRBJ2-3; the tabulated D call, TRBD2, remains unverified against the DNA. TRBV21-1 corresponds to a pseudogene. CDR3 size: 18 residues.

This clonotype showed up just a few times. This chain links TRBV7-9 with TRBJ2-7, with TRBD2 matching 14 bases. CDR1 and CDR2 (germline): SEHNR, FQNEAQ (reference sequence). This CDR3 contains 18 residues. V was pared by 7 bases and J by 2 bases, with 13 bases of the junction left unmatched. The CDR3 coding sequence is TGTGCCAGCACCCTGGGGGGGACTAGCGGGAGTCAAACCTACGAGCAGTACTTC. Translated, it gives CASTLGGTSGSQTYEQYF.

The chain recombines TRBV7-2 with TRBJ2-1; 8 nucleotides match TRBD2. V gave up 1 base and J gave up 3 bases; unmatched junction bases: 5. Per germline, CDR1 SGHTA and CDR2 FQGNSA. The CDR3 sequence is 16 residues long. CDR3 in amino acids: CASSLDRGRFYNEQFF. The DNA of the CDR3 is TGTGCCAGCAGCTTAGACCGCGGGAGGTTCTACAATGAGCAGTTCTTC.

The sample holds many counts of this clonotype. The chain links TRBV3-1 to TRBJ2-7; tentatively, D is TRBD2 (6 bases). In germline, CDR1 is LGHDT, CDR2 YNNKEL (reference sequence). The germline V and J ends were trimmed by 1 base and 1 base, with 17 bases remaining between them. The CDR3 loop spans 17 amino acids. CDR3 in amino acids: CASSQVPLGEASYEQYF. The CDR3 DNA is TGTGCCAGCAGCCAAGTGCCCCTCGGGGAGGCATCCTACGAGCAGTACTTC.

DNA of the CDR3: TGTGCCAGCAGCTCCTGGGTCCGCACAGATACGCAGTATTTT. As protein: CASSSWVRTDTQYF. The chain combines TRBV11-2 with TRBJ2-3; D not certain. The CDR3 contains 14 residues. V was cut by 4 bases and J by 1 base, with 9 bases left in between. CDR1 is SGHAT, CDR2 FQNNGV, per germline.

This rearrangement joins TRBV6-6 to TRBJ2-7; 9 bases agree with TRBD2. The CDR3 consists of 17 residues. V shed 0 bases, J shed 7 bases, and the junction held 13 bases outside the gene matches. Germline CDR1 MNHNY, CDR2 SVGAGI (reference sequence). CDR3 nucleotides: TGTGCCAGCAGTTACTCGGGAGAGCGGGGGGTCTACAATGAGCAGTACTTC. It is translated as CASSYSGERGVYNEQYF.

The gene calls are TRBV7-2 and TRBJ2-7; a possible D gene is TRBD2 (6 bases). Germline V gene sequence: CDR1 SGHTA, CDR2 FQGNSA. V lost 5 bases, J lost 3 bases, and 11 bases lay in between. The length of the CDR3 is 13 residues. CDR3 protein: CASSPGVLYEQYF. CDR3 in DNA: TGTGCCAGCAGCCCGGGGGTACTCTACGAGCAGTACTTC.

Worth noting for this clonotype: The germline gene is not matched at one end of the junction; a read error may be the cause. The rearrangement uses TRBV5-1 and TRBJ2-3, with a weak D call TRBD1 (6 bases). This CDR3 region has 15 residues. Germline CDR1 and CDR2: SGHRS and YFSETQ. The CDR3 nucleotides are TGCGCCAGCAGCTTCAAAGGGGCGAGGACAGATACGCGGTATTTT. Translated, it gives CASSFKGARTDTRYF.

The chain links TRBV4-3 to TRBJ1-2; D is possibly TRBD1 (6 bases). Trimming removed 1 base at V and 6 bases at J, with 12 bases between. CDR3 length equals 14 residues. Germline assignment: CDR1 LGHNA and CDR2 YSLEER. As DNA, the CDR3 is TGCGCCAGCAGCCAAGTCCCCGACAGGAATGGCTACACCTTC. It yields the protein CASSQVPDRNGYTF.

This chain links TRBV28 with TRBJ2-5, with 12 bases that match TRBD1. This CDR3 contains 16 residues. Germline assignment: CDR1 MDHEN and CDR2 SYDVKM. Trimming took 5 bases from V and 5 from J; bases not matched to a gene: 9. CDR3 protein: CASSKGQGAIWETQYF. As DNA, the CDR3 is TGTGCCAGCAGTAAGGGACAGGGGGCAATATGGGAGACCCAGTACTTC.

V is TRBV3-1 and J is TRBJ1-2, with D uncertain. CDR1 is LGHDT and CDR2 is YNNKEL in the germline V gene (reference sequence). Trimming took off 1 base at V and 8 bases at J, with 14 bases between the two ends. CDR3 length: 14 amino acids. CDR3 sequence (DNA): TGTGCCAGCAGCCAAGCGGTTGGCAGTTTGGGCTACACCTTC. Protein sequence: CASSQAVGSLGYTF. Using reference TRBV3-1 and TRBJ1-2 for the parts outside the CDR3, the full variable domain is DTAVSQTPKYLVTQMGNDKSIKCEQNLGHDTMYWYKQDSKKFLKIMFSYNNKELIINETVPNRFSPKSPDKAHLNLHINSLELGDSAVYFCASSQAVGSLGYTFGSGTRLTVV.

This clonotype has just one count. This chain uses TRBV7-2 with TRBJ2-5; D unresolved. V lost 3 bases, J lost 2 bases, and 13 bases lay in between. The CDR3 totals 15 residues. Germline V lookup: CDR1 SGHTA, CDR2 FQGNSA. CDR3 sequence reads: CASSFHPTEQETQYF. Written as DNA, the CDR3 is TGTGCCAGCAGCTTCCATCCGACCGAACAAGAGACCCAGTACTTC.

The rearrangement joins TRBV27 to TRBJ2-1; a weak D match, TRBD1 (5 bases). The length of the CDR3 is 14 residues. Between the trimmed V and J ends, which lost 10 bases and 5 bases, there was a span of 18 bases. Per the germline V gene, CDR1 is MNHEY and CDR2 is SMNVEV (reference sequence). DNA for the CDR3: TGTGCCACCTCAGGGTGGGGCCGTAACAATGAGCAGTTCTTC. This sequence encodes CATSGWGRNNEQFF.

The genes are TRBV30 and TRBJ2-4; no clear D gene. The J call may not be correct, given that the DNA end is closer to TRBJ2-7. In germline, CDR1 is GTSNPN, CDR2 SVGIG (reference sequence). CDR3 length: 12 residues. The CDR3 loop reads CAWSPRLGEQYF. The CDR3 DNA sequence: TGTGCCTGGAGCCCCAGGCTGGGCGAGCAGTACTTC.

This clonotype was observed a few times. V is TRBV7-2 and J is TRBJ2-7, with TRBD1 identical over 9 bases. With 0 bases clipped from V and 3 bases from J, the junction kept 3 bases outside the gene matches. The CDR3 covers 15 residues. The germline CDR1 and CDR2 sequences are SGHTA and FQGNSA. The CDR3 here is CASSLAGTGFYEQYF. CDR3 in DNA: TGTGCCAGCAGCTTAGCCGGGACAGGGTTCTACGAGCAGTACTTC.

This clonotype appeared once. The chain joins TRBV29-1 to TRBJ2-7; D unresolved. Germline values: CDR1 SQVTM, CDR2 ANQGSEA. CDR3 size: 14 residues. The V end was cut by 7 bases, the J end by 7 bases, with 23 bases between. CDR3 loop: CSGRYRLDDNEQYF. As DNA, the CDR3 is TGCAGCGGTCGATACCGATTGGATGACAATGAGCAGTACTTC.

About this clonotype itself: A much larger clonotype is one base distant, so this may be a read error. The J gene is TRBJ2-1, the V gene TRBV7-2; D perhaps matches TRBD1 (6 bases). The CDR3 has 15 residues. Germline values: CDR1 SGHTA, CDR2 FQGNSA. CDR3 region: CASSVAGATYNEQFF. The CDR3, as DNA: TGTGCCAGCAGCGTAGCAGGGGCCACCTACAATGAGCAGTTCTTC.

The genes are TRBV7-2 and TRBJ2-2, with 8 bases matching TRBD2. CDR1 is SGHTA and CDR2 is FQGNSA in the germline V gene. This CDR3 is built from 16 residues. With V trimmed by 0 bases and J by 5 bases, 5 bases remained unmatched. The CDR3 DNA follows: TGTGCCAGCAGCTTAGCAGGGACTAGGGTTACCGGGGAGCTGTTTTTT. Translation: CASSLAGTRVTGELFF.

This clonotype turned up a few times. The chain joins TRBV7-9 to TRBJ2-1; D is possibly TRBD1 (5 bases). The CDR3 is 16 residues long. The V end lost 2 bases, the J end lost 5 bases, and 16 bases lay between the germline ends. Germline CDR1 reads SEHNR; CDR2 reads FQNEAQ (reference sequence). CDR3 DNA: TGTGCCAGCAGCTTATCAAGGGGTGAGATTGACAATGAGCAGTTCTTC. Protein sequence: CASSLSRGEIDNEQFF.

The table lists this clonotype with many counts. The chain recombines TRBV27 with TRBJ2-3; D gene unclear. Germline V gene lookup returns CDR1 MNHEY and CDR2 SMNVEV (reference sequence). Trimming removed 5 bases from V and 0 bases from J, with 6 bases in between. This CDR3 contains 13 residues. CDR3 bases: TGTGCCAGCAGTAACCCTAGCACAGATACGCAGTATTTT. It encodes CASSNPSTDTQYF.

Turning to this clonotype: The junction departs from germline at one end; a sequencing error may be responsible. The chain couples TRBV6-5 to TRBJ2-7; D is unresolved. Germline CDR1 MNHEY, CDR2 SVGAGI. CDR3 length equals 13 residues. In nucleotides, the CDR3 is TGTGTCAGCAGTTCCCCCGCAACCTACGAGCAGTACTTC. It yields the protein CVSSSPATYEQYF.

Only a few counts were recorded for this clonotype. V gene TRBV20-1 combines with J gene TRBJ2-1; D is perhaps TRBD1 (5 bases). V was trimmed by 0 bases and J by 0 bases, leaving 12 bases between them. This CDR3 is 16 amino acids long. Looked up from germline, CDR1 is DFQATT and CDR2 is SNEGSKA (reference sequence). The CDR3, as DNA: TGCAGTGCTAGAGATGCAGGGCTAAGCTCCTACAATGAGCAGTTCTTC. This encodes CSARDAGLSSYNEQFF.

On this clonotype: This may stem from a read error, because a much larger clone lies one nucleotide away. The chain is built from TRBV15 and TRBJ2-5; D is uncertain. CDR3 size: 13 residues. The germline V gene encodes CDR1 LNHNV and CDR2 YYDKDF (reference sequence). For the CDR3, the DNA is TGTGCCACCGGCAGAGATATCGGAGAGACCCAGTACTTC. Residues: CATGRDIGETQYF.

The chain uses TRBV27 and TRBJ1-2; TRBD1 aligns across 7 bases. Germline V gives CDR1 MNHEY, CDR2 SMNVEV (reference sequence). The V segment lost 5 bases and the J segment 4 bases; nucleotides outside the gene matches: 4. The CDR3 length is 13 residues. CDR3 sequence (DNA): TGTGCCAGCAGTCAGACAGGGCTCTATGGCTACACCTTC. Protein: CASSQTGLYGYTF.

The gene calls are TRBV29-1 and TRBJ2-5, with 7 positions matching TRBD2. J lost 7 bases, V lost 6 bases, and 11 bases had no gene match. Germline V CDR1 and CDR2: SQVTM, ANQGSEA. CDR3 size: 13 residues. The CDR3 protein is CSVSGTTSGTQYF. In nucleotides, the CDR3 is TGCAGCGTCTCCGGGACTACGTCTGGGACCCAGTACTTC.